These 24 T cell receptor beta chains came from one sample sequenced in a study of T cell responses to AZD1222 COVID-19 vaccine. Measured with immunoSEQ multiplex PCR; TCRdb has only the in-frame clones, and not every one. The table records just under 150,000 clones, roughly 87% of them present only once. This specimen consisted of peripheral blood, obtained 28 days after the second dose of the MenACWY control vaccine. These receptors were collected from an adult who received the MenACWY meningococcal vaccine as a control.

The V and J genes are TRBV4-3 and TRBJ2-5; D may be TRBD2 (7 bases). CDR3 length equals 15 residues. Germline-derived CDR1 and CDR2 are LGHNA and YSLEER. Trimming shortened V by 0 bases and J by 5 bases, and 13 bases separated the two germline ends. CDR3 coding DNA: TGCGCCAGCAGCCAAGATGCGGGGGCGCGGGAGACCCAGTACTTC. This translates into CASSQDAGARETQYF.

The chain joins TRBV6-1 to TRBJ2-7; 8 bases are a match to TRBD1. The V gene end was trimmed by 0 bases and the J gene end by 0 bases; junction bases not matched to a gene: 4. This CDR3 spans 16 amino acids. CDR1 and CDR2 (germline): MNHNS, SASEGT. In nucleotides, the CDR3 is TGTGCCAGCAGTGAAGCCGGGACAGGCTACTCCTACGAGCAGTACTTC. Residues: CASSEAGTGYSYEQYF.

V is TRBV7-2 and J is TRBJ2-7, with D perhaps assigned TRBD1 or TRBD2 (7 bases each). V dropped 5 bases and J dropped 4 bases, with 18 bases sitting between them. The CDR3 covers 15 residues. Germline assignment: CDR1 SGHTA and CDR2 FQGNSA. CDR3 sequence: CASSPRGRGLYEQYF. The CDR3 nucleotides are TGTGCCAGCAGCCCGAGGGGGAGGGGGCTATACGAGCAGTACTTC.

J is TRBJ2-3 and V is TRBV5-1; 8 nucleotides line up with TRBD1. This CDR3 has 15 amino acids. Germline V lookup: CDR1 SGHRS, CDR2 YFSETQ. The V segment lost 3 bases and the J segment 2 bases; nucleotides outside the gene matches: 5. CDR3 amino acids: CASSYGQGPTDTQYF. The CDR3 coding sequence is TGCGCCAGCAGCTACGGACAGGGTCCCACAGATACGCAGTATTTT. The whole variable domain, filled in from reference TRBV5-1 and TRBJ2-3, reads KAGVTQTPRYLIKTRGQQVTLSCSPISGHRSVSWYQQTPGQGLQFLFEYFSETQRNKGNFPGRFSGRQFSNSRSEMNVSTLELGDSALYLCASSYGQGPTDTQYFGPGTRLTVL.

The J gene is TRBJ1-1, the V gene TRBV6-6, with 11 bases that match TRBD1. This CDR3 is built from 14 residues. After removal of 6 bases from V and 6 bases from J, the junction contained 6 bases not matched to a gene. Germline CDR1 MNHNY, CDR2 SVGAGI (reference sequence). CDR3 coding DNA: TGTGCCAGCAGGGGCCGGACAGGGGGCCCTGAAGCTTTCTTT. It encodes CASRGRTGGPEAFF.

This clone was seen once. The rearrangement links TRBV12-5 to TRBJ1-1; 9 nucleotides agree with TRBD1. This CDR3 has 17 amino acids. The germline V gene encodes CDR1 LGHNT and CDR2 FRNRAP. After removal of 4 bases from V and 3 bases from J, the junction contained 12 bases not matched to a gene. CDR3 amino acids: CASGSLQGALKDTEAFF. The CDR3 DNA is TGTGCTAGTGGTTCGCTACAGGGGGCGCTTAAGGACACTGAAGCTTTCTTT.

This chain joins TRBV5-1 and TRBJ2-3; tentatively, D is TRBD2 (5 bases). The CDR3 sequence is 16 residues long. Trimming removed 0 bases from V and 2 bases from J, with 13 bases in between. The germline CDR1 and CDR2 sequences are SGHRS and YFSETQ. CDR3 in amino acids: CASSLDLRRYTDTQYF. The CDR3, as DNA: TGCGCCAGCAGCTTGGATCTGCGGAGGTACACAGATACGCAGTATTTT.

V and J are TRBV5-1 and TRBJ1-2, with D perhaps matching TRBD1 (6 bases). This CDR3 is built from 15 residues. Deletions cut 4 bases from V and 5 bases from J, with 18 bases between. Germline CDR1 and CDR2: SGHRS and YFSETQ. In DNA, the CDR3 is TGCGCCAGCAGCCTCACAGGGTCGGGACAATATGGCTACACCTTC. Translating gives CASSLTGSGQYGYTF.

As DNA, the CDR3 is TGTGCCACCCGCCGGGACAGGGCAAACGAGCAGTACTTC. It translates to CATRRDRANEQYF. The chain carries TRBV15 and TRBJ2-7; TRBD1 matches at 9 bases. The V and J ends lost 8 bases and 5 bases, in that order; junction bases with no gene match: 7. The germline CDR1 and CDR2 sequences are LNHNV and YYDKDF (reference sequence). This CDR3 comprises 13 residues.

This chain connects TRBV5-8 to TRBJ2-2; perhaps TRBD1 as D (5 bases). Looked up from germline, CDR1 is SGHTS and CDR2 is YDEGEE. The CDR3 loop spans 14 amino acids. The V gene lost 5 bases and the J gene lost 6 bases, with 14 bases spanning the gap. CDR3 loop: CASRGRQIPGELFF. CDR3 DNA sequence: TGTGCCAGCAGAGGGCGACAGATACCCGGGGAGCTGTTTTTT.

The V call is TRBV30, the J call TRBJ1-2, with D unclear. CDR3 size: 11 residues. Between the trimmed V and J ends, which lost 5 bases and 7 bases, there was a span of 11 bases. Germline lookup yields CDR1 GTSNPN and CDR2 SVGIG (reference sequence). CDR3 nucleotides: TGTGCCTGGGGGCGGGGATCTGGCTACACCTTC. It is translated as CAWGRGSGYTF.

The gene calls are TRBV28 and TRBJ2-7, with TRBD2 as a possible D gene (6 bases). The germline V and J ends were trimmed by 5 bases and 9 bases, with 20 bases remaining between them. This CDR3 has 14 amino acids. Germline CDR1 MDHEN, CDR2 SYDVKM. DNA for the CDR3: TGTGCCAGCAGTCCCCATCAGGCGGGGAAAGCGCAGTACTTC. Translating it yields CASSPHQAGKAQYF. The complete variable domain, with remaining parts taken from reference TRBV28 and TRBJ2-7, reads DVKVTQSSRYLVKRTGEKVFLECVQDMDHENMFWYRQDPGLGLRLIYFSYDVKMKEKGDIPEGYSVSREKKERFSLILESASTNQTSMYLCASSPHQAGKAQYFGPGTRLTVT.

The gene calls are TRBV7-2 and TRBJ1-3; the match to TRBD1 covers 7 bases. The CDR3 is made up of 14 amino acids. Germline CDR1 reads SGHTA; CDR2 reads FQGNSA. J gave up 11 bases and V 6 bases, and 13 bases lay outside the gene matches. In DNA, the CDR3 is TGTGCCAGCAGACTCACAGGGGCAGTAGACCCCATATATTTT. Residues: CASRLTGAVDPIYF.

In its sample, this clone was seen a few times. Other DNA sequences in the sample encode the same CDR3. The chain joins TRBV2 to TRBJ1-3; TRBD1 might be the D (6 bases). The CDR3 is made up of 13 amino acids. V was clipped by 5 bases and J by 4 bases, with 9 bases between them. CDR1 and CDR2 (germline): SNHLY, FYNNEI. Here the CDR3 reads CASSRDIGNTIYF. The DNA of the CDR3 is TGTGCCAGCAGTCGGGACATCGGAAACACCATATATTTT.

The rearrangement links TRBV4-2 to TRBJ1-2, with D hard to call. This CDR3 spans 12 amino acids. Germline V gene data show CDR1 as LGHNA and CDR2 as YNFKEQ. V dropped 0 bases and J dropped 14 bases, with 13 bases sitting between them. DNA of the CDR3: TGTGCCAGCAGCCAAGAATCGACGGCGAGTACCTTC. It yields the protein CASSQESTASTF.

The rearrangement uses TRBV5-6 and TRBJ2-1, with TRBD1 matching 7 bases. This CDR3 contains 11 residues. The germline V gene encodes CDR1 SGHDT and CDR2 YYEEEE. V shed 0 bases and J 14 bases; nucleotides not matched to a gene: 2. CDR3 in amino acids: CASSLAGTEFF. The DNA for the CDR3 is TGTGCCAGCAGCTTGGCCGGGACAGAGTTCTTC. The variable domain in full, completed from reference TRBV5-6 and TRBJ2-1, reads DAGVTQSPTHLIKTRGQQVTLRCSPKSGHDTVSWYQQALGQGPQFIFQYYEEEERQRGNFPDRFSGHQFPNYSSELNVNALLLGDSALYLCASSLAGTEFFGPGTRLTVL.

This rearrangement joins TRBV5-6 to TRBJ2-5; 12 nucleotides match TRBD2. The V gene's germline CDR1 is SGHDT and CDR2 YYEEEE. CDR3 length: 16 amino acids. V trimming: 1 base; J trimming: 5 bases; junction bases outside the gene matches: 6. The CDR3 region has the DNA TGTGCCAGCAGCTTGACCCGGACTAGCGGGATTGAGACCCAGTACTTC. It is translated as CASSLTRTSGIETQYF.

V and J are TRBV6-5 and TRBJ2-7; 7 nucleotides match TRBD1. The CDR3 covers 14 residues. Germline CDR1 MNHEY, CDR2 SVGAGI. V was clipped by 6 bases and J by 4 bases; unmatched bases: 9. In DNA, the CDR3 is TGTGCCAGCAGAGATGACAGGGTTCGGTACGAGCAGTACTTC. Residues: CASRDDRVRYEQYF.

Here the CDR3 DNA reads TGTGCCAGCAGCTTACTGACAGGACGTAATTCACCCCTCCACTTT. Translation: CASSLLTGRNSPLHF. This chain uses TRBV7-3 with TRBJ1-6; D possibly corresponds to TRBD1 (6 bases). The CDR3 is 15 amino acids. The V and J ends lost 2 bases and 6 bases respectively, with 11 bases between them. From germline, CDR1 is SGHTA and CDR2 FQGTGA.

For the CDR3, the DNA is TGTGCCAGCAGTAAGTTAGTTTTGGACACTGAAGCTTTCTTT. Translating gives CASSKLVLDTEAFF. The chain recombines TRBV28 with TRBJ1-1; D is unresolved. The germline V gene has CDR1 MDHEN and CDR2 SYDVKM. Trimming took off 5 bases at V and 3 bases at J, with 13 bases between the two ends. The CDR3 runs 14 residues.

The chain recombines TRBV10-3 with TRBJ1-6; TRBD1 might be the D (6 bases). V dropped 2 bases and J dropped 13 bases, with 9 bases sitting between them. This CDR3 region has 12 residues. CDR1 ENHRY and CDR2 SYGVKD come from the germline V gene. The CDR3 loop is CAISERGSPLHF. In nucleotides, the CDR3 is TGTGCCATCAGTGAGAGGGGGTCCCCCCTCCACTTT.

The chain couples TRBV27 to TRBJ2-1; 7 nucleotides line up with TRBD1. Germline CDR1 MNHEY, CDR2 SMNVEV (reference sequence). V dropped 4 bases and J dropped 0; count of bases not matched to a gene: 3. This CDR3 is built from 15 residues. DNA of the CDR3: TGTGCCAGCAGTTGGGACAGACCCTCCTACAATGAGCAGTTCTTC. Its translation: CASSWDRPSYNEQFF.

J is TRBJ1-2 and V is TRBV4-2; D is ambiguous. Per the germline V gene, CDR1 is LGHNA and CDR2 is YNFKEQ. This CDR3 comprises 14 residues. V was clipped by 2 bases and J by 5 bases, with 12 bases between them. In DNA form, the CDR3 reads TGTGCCAGCAGCCAACTCGGGCAGAGATATGGCTACACCTTC. Amino acids: CASSQLGQRYGYTF.

This rearrangement joins TRBV9 to TRBJ2-1; TRBD2 aligns across 8 bases. CDR3 length: 14 amino acids. The trim removed 3 bases at V and 2 bases at J, leaving 1 base unmatched. The germline gives CDR1 SGDLS, CDR2 YYNGEE. CDR3: CASSGTSPYNEQFF. CDR3 DNA sequence: TGTGCCAGCAGCGGGACTAGCCCCTACAATGAGCAGTTCTTC.